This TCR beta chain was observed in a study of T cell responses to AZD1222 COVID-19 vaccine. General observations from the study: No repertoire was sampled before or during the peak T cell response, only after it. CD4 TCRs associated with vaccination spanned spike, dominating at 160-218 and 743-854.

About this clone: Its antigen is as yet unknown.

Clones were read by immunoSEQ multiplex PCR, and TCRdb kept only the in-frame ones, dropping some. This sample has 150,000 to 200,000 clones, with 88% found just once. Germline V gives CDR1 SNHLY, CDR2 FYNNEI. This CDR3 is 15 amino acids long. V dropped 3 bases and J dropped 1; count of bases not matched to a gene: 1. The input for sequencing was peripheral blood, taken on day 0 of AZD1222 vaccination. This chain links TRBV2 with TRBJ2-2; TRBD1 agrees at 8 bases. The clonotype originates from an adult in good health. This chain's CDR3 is CASSEGTGNTGELFF. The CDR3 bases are TGTGCCAGCAGTGAGGGGACAGGGAACACCGGGGAGCTGTTTTTT.